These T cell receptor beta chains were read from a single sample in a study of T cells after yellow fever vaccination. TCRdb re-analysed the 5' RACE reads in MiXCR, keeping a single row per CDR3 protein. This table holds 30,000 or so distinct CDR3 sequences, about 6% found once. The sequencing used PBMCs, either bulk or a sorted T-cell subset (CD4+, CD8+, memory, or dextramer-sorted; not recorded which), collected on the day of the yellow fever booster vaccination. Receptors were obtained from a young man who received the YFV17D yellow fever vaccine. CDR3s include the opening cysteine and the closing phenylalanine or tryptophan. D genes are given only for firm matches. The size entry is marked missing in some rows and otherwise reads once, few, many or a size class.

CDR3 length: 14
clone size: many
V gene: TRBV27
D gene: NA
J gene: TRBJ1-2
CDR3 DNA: TGTGCCAGCGCCCCGGGCCCAGGGTACTATGGCTACACCTTC
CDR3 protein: CASAPGPGYYGYTF

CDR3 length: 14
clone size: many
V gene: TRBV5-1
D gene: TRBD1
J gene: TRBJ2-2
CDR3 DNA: TGCGCCAGCAGCAAAGAACAGGGGGCCGGGGAGCTGTTTTTT
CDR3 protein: CASSKEQGAGELFF

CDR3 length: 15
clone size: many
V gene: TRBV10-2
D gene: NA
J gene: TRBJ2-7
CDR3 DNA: TGCGCCAGCAGTGAGCCCAGTCGGGGGTTCGACGAGCAGTACTTC
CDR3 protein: CASSEPSRGFDEQYF

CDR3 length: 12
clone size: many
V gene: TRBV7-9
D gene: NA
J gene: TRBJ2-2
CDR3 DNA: TGTGCCAGCAGTACCAAGTCCGGGGAGCTGTTTTTT
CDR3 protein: CASSTKSGELFF

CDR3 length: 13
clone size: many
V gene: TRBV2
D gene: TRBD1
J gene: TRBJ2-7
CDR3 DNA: TGTGCCGGAAGACAGGGGGCAACCTACGAGCAGTACTTC
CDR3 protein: CAGRQGATYEQYF

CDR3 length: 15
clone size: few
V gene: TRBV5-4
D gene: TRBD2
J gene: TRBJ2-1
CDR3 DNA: TGTGCCAGCAGCAATTGGCCGGGACTAGGTGTTGAGCAGTTCTTC
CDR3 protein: CASSNWPGLGVEQFF

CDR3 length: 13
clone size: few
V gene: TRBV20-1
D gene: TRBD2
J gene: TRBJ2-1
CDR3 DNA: TGCAGTGCTCTCGGACTAGCGGGAGCGGGGCAGTTCTTC
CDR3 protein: CSALGLAGAGQFF

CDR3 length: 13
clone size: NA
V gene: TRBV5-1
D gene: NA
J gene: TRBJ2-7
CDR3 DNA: TGCGCCAGCAGCTTTACAGTCTCCTACGAGCAGTACTTC
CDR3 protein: CASSFTVSYEQYF

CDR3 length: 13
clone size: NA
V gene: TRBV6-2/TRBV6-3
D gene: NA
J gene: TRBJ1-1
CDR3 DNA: TGTGCCAGCAGTCCTTCAGGACAGAGAGAAGCTTTCTTT
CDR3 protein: CASSPSGQREAFF

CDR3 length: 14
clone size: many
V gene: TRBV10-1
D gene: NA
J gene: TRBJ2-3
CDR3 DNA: TGCGCCAGCAGAGCCGGGGGAGGCACAGATACGCAGTATTTT
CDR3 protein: CASRAGGGTDTQYF

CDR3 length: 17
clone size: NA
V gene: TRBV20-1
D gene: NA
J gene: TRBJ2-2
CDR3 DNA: TGCAGTGCTAGACCCTTAAGGGGGGTCCCGAACACCGGGGAGCTGTTTTTT
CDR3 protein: CSARPLRGVPNTGELFF

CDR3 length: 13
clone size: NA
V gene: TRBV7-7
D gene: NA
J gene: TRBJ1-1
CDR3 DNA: TGTGCCAGCAGCTTGGGGGCGAACACTGAAGCTTTCTTT
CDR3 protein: CASSLGANTEAFF

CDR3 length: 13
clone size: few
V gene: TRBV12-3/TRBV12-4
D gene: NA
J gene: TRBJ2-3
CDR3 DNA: TGTGCCAGCAGTTTCGCAGTCACAGATACGCAGTATTTT
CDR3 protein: CASSFAVTDTQYF

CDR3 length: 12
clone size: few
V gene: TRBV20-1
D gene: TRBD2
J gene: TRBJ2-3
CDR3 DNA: TGCAGTGCTAGAGGGGAGGGGCGTACGCAGTATTTT
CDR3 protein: CSARGEGRTQYF

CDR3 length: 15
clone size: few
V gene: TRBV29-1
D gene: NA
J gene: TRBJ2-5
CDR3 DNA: TGCAGCGTTGGAAATATTAGATGGGGGGAGAGGACCCAGTACTTC
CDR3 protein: CSVGNIRWGERTQYF

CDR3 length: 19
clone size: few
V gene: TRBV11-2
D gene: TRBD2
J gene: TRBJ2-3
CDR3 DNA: TGTGCCAGCAGCTCGGGAGGGACTAGCGGGTACTACGGGACAGATACGCAGTATTTT
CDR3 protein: CASSSGGTSGYYGTDTQYF

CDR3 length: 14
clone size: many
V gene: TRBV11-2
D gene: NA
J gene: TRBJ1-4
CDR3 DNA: TGTGCCAGCAGCTTGGGGGGAATGGGTGAAAAACTGTTTTTT
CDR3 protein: CASSLGGMGEKLFF

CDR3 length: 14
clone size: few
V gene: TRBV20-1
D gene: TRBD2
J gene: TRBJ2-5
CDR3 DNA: TGCAGTGCTTCAACACTAGCGGGAGTAGAGACCCAGTACTTC
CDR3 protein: CSASTLAGVETQYF

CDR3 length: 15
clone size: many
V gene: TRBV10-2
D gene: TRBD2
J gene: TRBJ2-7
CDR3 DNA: TGCGCCAGCTACGGGACTAGCGGGAGTTTATACGAGCAGTACTTC
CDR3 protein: CASYGTSGSLYEQYF

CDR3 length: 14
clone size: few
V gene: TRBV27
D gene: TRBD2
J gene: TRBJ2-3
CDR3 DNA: TGTGCCAGCAGCCCCCAGCGGGGTGGCGATACGCAGTATTTT
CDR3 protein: CASSPQRGGDTQYF

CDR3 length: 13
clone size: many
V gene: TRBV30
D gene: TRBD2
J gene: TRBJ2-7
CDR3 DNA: TGTGCCTGGAGGGCTAGCGGATCCTACGAGCAGTACTTC
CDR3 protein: CAWRASGSYEQYF

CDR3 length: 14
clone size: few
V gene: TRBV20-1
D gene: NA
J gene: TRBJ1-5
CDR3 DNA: TGCAGTGCAGCACCGGGACTGAGCAATCAGCCCCAGCATTTT
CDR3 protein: CSAAPGLSNQPQHF

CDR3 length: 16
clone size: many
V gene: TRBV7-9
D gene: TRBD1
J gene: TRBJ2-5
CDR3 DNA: TGTGCCAGCAGGCATATTACCGGGACAGGCGAAGAGACCCAGTACTTC
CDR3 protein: CASRHITGTGEETQYF

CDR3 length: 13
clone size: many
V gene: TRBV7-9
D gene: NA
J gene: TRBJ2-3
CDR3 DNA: TGTGCCAGTCTCCGGGACCCCACAGATACGCAGTATTTT
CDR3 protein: CASLRDPTDTQYF

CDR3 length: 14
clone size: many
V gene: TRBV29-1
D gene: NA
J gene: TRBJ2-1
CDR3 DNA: TGCAGCGTTAAAAGGGGGAGCGGGAACAATGAGCAGTTCTTC
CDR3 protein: CSVKRGSGNNEQFF